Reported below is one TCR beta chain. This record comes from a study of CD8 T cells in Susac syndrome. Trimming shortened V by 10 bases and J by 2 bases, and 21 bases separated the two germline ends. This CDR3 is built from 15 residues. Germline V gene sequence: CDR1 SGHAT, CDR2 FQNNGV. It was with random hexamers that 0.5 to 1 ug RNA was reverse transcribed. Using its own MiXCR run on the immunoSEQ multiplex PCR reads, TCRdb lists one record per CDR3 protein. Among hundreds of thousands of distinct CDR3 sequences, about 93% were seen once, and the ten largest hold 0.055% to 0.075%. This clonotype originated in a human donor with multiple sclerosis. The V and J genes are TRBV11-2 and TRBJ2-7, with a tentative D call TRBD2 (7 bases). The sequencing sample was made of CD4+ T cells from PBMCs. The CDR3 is CATEPVGGLPYEQYF. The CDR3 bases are TGTGCCACCGAACCGGTCGGGGGGCTTCCCTACGAGCAGTACTTC. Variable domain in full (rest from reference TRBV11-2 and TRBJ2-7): EAGVAQSPRYKIIEKRQSVAFWCNPISGHATLYWYQQILGQGPKLLIQFQNNGVVDDSQLPKDRFSAERLKGVDSTLKIQPAKLEDSAVYLCATEPVGGLPYEQYFGPGTRLTVT.